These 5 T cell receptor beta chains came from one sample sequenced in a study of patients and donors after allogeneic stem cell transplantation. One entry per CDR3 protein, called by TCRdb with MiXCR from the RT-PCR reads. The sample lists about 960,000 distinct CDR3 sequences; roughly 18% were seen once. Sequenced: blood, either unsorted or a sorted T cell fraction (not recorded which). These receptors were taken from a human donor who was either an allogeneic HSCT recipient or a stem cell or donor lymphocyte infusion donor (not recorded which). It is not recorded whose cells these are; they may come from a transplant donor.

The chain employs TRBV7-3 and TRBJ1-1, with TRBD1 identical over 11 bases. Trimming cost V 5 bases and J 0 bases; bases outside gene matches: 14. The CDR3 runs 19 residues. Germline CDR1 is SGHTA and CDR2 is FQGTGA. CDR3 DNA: TGTGCCAGCAGCCACGTTTCGGACAGGGGGCTTTTAATGAACACTGAAGCTTTCTTT. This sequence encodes CASSHVSDRGLLMNTEAFF.

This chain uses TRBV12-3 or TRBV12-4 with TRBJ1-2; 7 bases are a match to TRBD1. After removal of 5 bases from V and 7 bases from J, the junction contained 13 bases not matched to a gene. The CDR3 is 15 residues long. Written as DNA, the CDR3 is TGTGCCAGCAGTCCCTCCCGCGACAGGGTAATTGGCTACACCTTC. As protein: CASSPSRDRVIGYTF.

CDR3 sequence: CASSSPTRGSNQPQHF. The CDR3 DNA follows: TGTGCCAGCAGTTCTCCGACCCGGGGGAGCAATCAGCCCCAGCATTTT. The chain joins TRBV12-3 or TRBV12-4 to TRBJ1-5; D is perhaps TRBD1 (5 bases). This CDR3 has 16 residues. V gave up 4 bases and J gave up 1 base, with 14 bases separating them.

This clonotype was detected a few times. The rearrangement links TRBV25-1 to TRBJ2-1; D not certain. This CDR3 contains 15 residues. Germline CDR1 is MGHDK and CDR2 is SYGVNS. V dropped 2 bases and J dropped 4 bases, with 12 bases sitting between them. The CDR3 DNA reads TGTGCCAGCAGTGAAATTGGCGGTGGATACAATGAGCAGTTCTTC. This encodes CASSEIGGGYNEQFF.

This CDR3 is CASSSNRVSGNTIYF. Here the CDR3 DNA reads TGTGCCAGCAGCTCTAACAGGGTATCTGGAAACACCATATATTTT. The rearrangement links TRBV7-2 to TRBJ1-3, with D maybe TRBD1 (6 bases). The CDR3 is made up of 15 amino acids. Germline V CDR1 and CDR2: SGHTA, FQGNSA. The V end lost 4 bases, the J end lost 1 base, and 11 bases lay between the germline ends.